These 17 T cell receptor beta chains share one sample of origin, sequenced in a study of CD8+ T cells in alopecia areata. Treatment: oral pan-JAK inhibitor, 5-10 mg twice daily. The authors extracted RNA and reverse transcribed it into cDNA as the sequencing template. Profiled with immunoSEQ multiplex PCR; TCRdb holds only in-frame clones, not every one. This sample has about 210,000 clones, with 55% to 70% found just once. This specimen consisted of CD4+ T cells sorted from blood, obtained at week 4, from a patient treated with tofacitinib. These receptor sequences come from a human donor with alopecia areata.

The chain joins TRBV15 to TRBJ2-2; D is undetermined. This CDR3 has 17 residues. In germline, CDR1 is LNHNV, CDR2 YYDKDF (reference sequence). V was clipped by 3 bases and J by 0 bases, with 14 bases between them. The CDR3 region is CATSSLPFGSNTGELFF. The CDR3 DNA reads as TGTGCCACCAGCAGCCTTCCCTTTGGGTCGAACACCGGGGAGCTGTTTTTT. The whole variable domain, filled in from reference TRBV15 and TRBJ2-2, reads DAMVIQNPRYQVTQFGKPVTLSCSQTLNHNVMYWYQQKSSQAPKLLFHYYDKDFNNEADTPDNFQSRRPNTSFCFLDIRSPGLGDTAMYLCATSSLPFGSNTGELFFGEGSRLTVL.

This chain links TRBV7-8 with TRBJ1-2; TRBD1 matches 8 bases. The CDR3 runs to 15 residues. In germline, CDR1 is SGHVS, CDR2 FQNEAQ. V was clipped by 3 bases and J by 5 bases; unmatched bases: 8. CDR3 protein: CASSFTVQGDYGYTF. Written as DNA, the CDR3 is TGTGCCAGCAGCTTTACCGTACAGGGGGATTATGGCTACACCTTC.

As for this clone: Different DNA sequences within this sample yield the same CDR3. The chain has TRBV29-1 and TRBJ1-5, with D perhaps matching TRBD1 (5 bases). Germline CDR1 SQVTM, CDR2 ANQGSEA. The CDR3 covers 12 residues. V lost 0 bases and J 7 bases, leaving 7 bases between the germline ends. The DNA of the CDR3 is TGCAGCGTTGAAGATCGGGGGCAGCCCCAGCATTTT. Translated: CSVEDRGQPQHF.

This clone was detected a few times. The chain is built from TRBV7-9 and TRBJ1-1; D possibly corresponds to TRBD1 (6 bases). Germline V lookup: CDR1 SEHNR, CDR2 FQNEAQ (reference sequence). This CDR3 has 11 amino acids. V shed 0 bases and J shed 10 bases, with 6 bases lying between them. The CDR3 nucleotides read TGTGCCAGCAGCTTAGCCAGGGGAGCTTTCTTT. Residues: CASSLARGAFF. Drawing the rest from reference TRBV7-9 and TRBJ1-1, the complete variable domain is DTGVSQNPRHKITKRGQNVTFRCDPISEHNRLYWYRQTLGQGPEFLTYFQNEAQLEKSRLLSDRFSAERPKGSFSTLEIQRTEQGDSAMYLCASSLARGAFFGQGTRLTVV.

The chain combines TRBV5-1 with TRBJ1-1; D remains unclear. CDR3 length: 11 amino acids. Germline CDR1 is SGHRS and CDR2 is YFSETQ. V was shortened by 0 bases and J by 12 bases, with 9 bases between the two germline ends. Here the CDR3 DNA reads TGCGCCAGCAGCTTGGAGGGATCAACTTTCTTT. This encodes CASSLEGSTFF.

The chain carries TRBV5-1 and TRBJ2-7; tentatively, D is TRBD1 (5 bases). CDR1 is SGHRS, CDR2 YFSETQ, per germline. The CDR3 contains 14 residues. Trimming removed 2 bases from V and 2 bases from J, with 11 bases in between. The CDR3 DNA reads as TGCGCCAGCAGCTTACCGACAGTAACCTACGAGCAGTACTTC. It specifies CASSLPTVTYEQYF.

This chain connects TRBV4-2 to TRBJ2-5, with D perhaps matching TRBD2 (5 bases). Germline assignment: CDR1 LGHNA and CDR2 YNFKEQ. V dropped 3 bases and J dropped 5 bases, with 19 bases sitting between them. This CDR3 is 16 amino acids long. The DNA of the CDR3 is TGTGCCAGCAGCCACACTCTCGGGGTTAGCTCGGAGACCCAGTACTTC. It translates to CASSHTLGVSSETQYF.

In its sample, this clone was seen a few times. The chain recombines TRBV25-1 with TRBJ2-1; D not resolved. The germline CDR1 and CDR2 sequences are MGHDK and SYGVNS. The CDR3 consists of 11 residues. With 8 bases removed from V and 3 bases from J, the gap between germline ends came to 5 bases. This CDR3 is CASGLYNEQFF. DNA of the CDR3: TGTGCCAGCGGCCTCTACAATGAGCAGTTCTTC. The full variable domain, completed using reference TRBV25-1 and TRBJ2-1, is EADIYQTPRYLVIGTGKKITLECSQTMGHDKMYWYQQDPGMELHLIHYSYGVNSTEKGDLSSESTVSRIRTEHFPLTLESARPSHTSQYLCASGLYNEQFFGPGTRLTVL.

This clone was counted a single time. The chain is built from TRBV5-4 and TRBJ2-5, with TRBD1 as a possible D gene (6 bases). This CDR3 region has 13 residues. Germline V gene sequence: CDR1 SGHNT, CDR2 YYREEE (reference sequence). The V gene lost 4 bases and the J gene lost 4 bases, with 11 bases spanning the gap. CDR3 in DNA: TGTGCCAGCAGCCTCCAGGGGTCAGAGACCCAGTACTTC. Translating gives CASSLQGSETQYF.

The rearrangement joins TRBV27 to TRBJ2-6; tentatively, D is TRBD1 (5 bases). Germline V gene lookup returns CDR1 MNHEY and CDR2 SMNVEV (reference sequence). The germline V and J ends were trimmed by 5 bases and 0 bases, with 8 bases remaining between them. The CDR3 covers 15 residues. The CDR3, as DNA: TGTGCCAGCAGTCCCGACAGCTCTGGGGCCAACGTCCTGACTTTC. Encoded protein: CASSPDSSGANVLTF.

V and J are TRBV6-5 and TRBJ2-1; 7 positions match TRBD1. Per germline, CDR1 MNHEY and CDR2 SVGAGI. Trimming took 4 bases from V and 2 from J; bases not matched to a gene: 8. The CDR3 has 16 residues. CDR3 residues: CASSSYDRVPYNEQFF. Here the CDR3 DNA reads TGTGCCAGCAGTTCTTATGACAGGGTCCCCTACAATGAGCAGTTCTTC.

V and J are TRBV25-1 and TRBJ2-5; possible D gene TRBD1, 5 bases. The germline V and J ends were trimmed by 4 bases and 5 bases, with 17 bases remaining between them. The CDR3 consists of 15 residues. CDR1 is MGHDK, CDR2 SYGVNS, per germline. CDR3 DNA: TGTGCCAGCAGTGTTGATGCAGGGATTGGGGAGACCCAGTACTTC. Its protein product is CASSVDAGIGETQYF.

The genes are TRBV6-5 and TRBJ1-1; D is undetermined. V lost 6 bases and J 1 base, leaving 12 bases between the germline ends. CDR3 length: 14 amino acids. The germline V gene encodes CDR1 MNHEY and CDR2 SVGAGI. This CDR3 reads CASRSSRENTEAFF. The CDR3 bases are TGTGCCAGCAGGTCCTCCAGAGAGAACACTGAAGCTTTCTTT.

The chain links TRBV1 to TRBJ1-2; TRBD1, the table's D call, lacks a check against the DNA. TRBV1 is labeled a pseudogene. The CDR3 extends over 17 amino acids. CDR3 amino acids: CTSSQDPPWTGRYGYTF. The CDR3 DNA is TGCACCAGCAGCCAAGACCCACCTTGGACAGGGCGGTATGGCTACACCTTC.

The J gene is TRBJ2-5, the V gene TRBV30; TRBD2 agrees at 9 bases. After removal of 0 bases from V and 9 bases from J, the junction contained 5 bases not matched to a gene. CDR1 and CDR2 (germline): GTSNPN, SVGIG (reference sequence). This CDR3 is 13 amino acids long. In DNA form, the CDR3 reads TGTGCCTGGAGTGTACTGGGCGGGGGGGCCCAGTACTTC. Translating it yields CAWSVLGGGAQYF.

The J gene is TRBJ2-7, the V gene TRBV4-1, with no clear D. The V and J ends lost 2 bases and 3 bases respectively, with 5 bases between them. The germline gives CDR1 MGHRA, CDR2 YSYEKL. The CDR3 length is 12 residues. CDR3 nucleotide sequence: TGCGCCAGCAGCCAAACCGGCTACGAGCAGTACTTC. Amino acids: CASSQTGYEQYF.

The gene calls are TRBV6-5 and TRBJ2-7; weak D call: TRBD1 (6 bases). The V end lost 4 bases, the J end lost 0 bases, and 13 bases lay between the germline ends. This CDR3 has 15 amino acids. In germline, CDR1 is MNHEY, CDR2 SVGAGI. For the CDR3, the DNA is TGTGCCAGCAGTTCCGGGACAACACCCTCCTACGAGCAGTACTTC. Translation: CASSSGTTPSYEQYF.